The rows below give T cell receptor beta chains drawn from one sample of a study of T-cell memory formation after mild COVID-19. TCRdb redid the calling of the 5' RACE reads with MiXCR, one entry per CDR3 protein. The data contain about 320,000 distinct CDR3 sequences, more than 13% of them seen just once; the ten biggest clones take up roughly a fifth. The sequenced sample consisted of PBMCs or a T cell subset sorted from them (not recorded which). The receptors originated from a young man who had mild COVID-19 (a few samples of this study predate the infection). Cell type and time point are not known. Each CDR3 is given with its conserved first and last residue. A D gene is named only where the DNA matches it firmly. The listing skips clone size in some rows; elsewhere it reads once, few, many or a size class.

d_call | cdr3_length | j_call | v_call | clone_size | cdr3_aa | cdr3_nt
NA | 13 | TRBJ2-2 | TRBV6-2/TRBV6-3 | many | CASSSGLTGELFF | TGTGCCAGCAGTTCAGGGTTGACCGGGGAGCTGTTTTTT
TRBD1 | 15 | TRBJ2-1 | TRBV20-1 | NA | CSARDPRGRLHEQFF | TGCAGTGCTAGAGACCCGAGGGGGCGGTTACATGAGCAGTTCTTC
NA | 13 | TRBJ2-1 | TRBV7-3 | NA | CASSLGLHNEQFF | TGTGCCAGCAGCCTGGGACTCCACAATGAGCAGTTCTTC
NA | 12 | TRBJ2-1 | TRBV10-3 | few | CAISESPGEQFF | TGTGCCATCAGTGAGTCGCCGGGGGAGCAGTTCTTC
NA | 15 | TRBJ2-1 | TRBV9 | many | CASSVERSSYNEQFF | TGTGCCAGCAGCGTAGAGCGGAGCTCCTACAATGAGCAGTTCTTC
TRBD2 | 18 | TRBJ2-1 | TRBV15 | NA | CATSRDLASGRIYNEQFF | TGTGCCACCAGCAGAGATCTGGCTAGCGGGCGGATCTACAATGAGCAGTTCTTC
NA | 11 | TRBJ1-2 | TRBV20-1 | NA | CSAETLYGYTF | TGCAGTGCGGAGACACTATATGGCTACACCTTC
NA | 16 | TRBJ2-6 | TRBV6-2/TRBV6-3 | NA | CASSPRTISGANVLTF | TGTGCCAGCAGTCCTCGGACAATCTCTGGGGCCAACGTCCTGACTTTC
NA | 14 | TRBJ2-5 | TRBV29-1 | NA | CSAKPGQYQETQYF | TGCAGCGCAAAACCTGGACAGTATCAAGAGACCCAGTACTTC
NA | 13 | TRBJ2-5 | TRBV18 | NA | CASSPPSAETQYF | TGTGCCAGCTCACCACCGTCTGCCGAGACCCAGTACTTC
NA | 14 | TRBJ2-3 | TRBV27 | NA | CASSLSDSTDTQYF | TGTGCCAGCAGTTTGTCAGATAGCACAGATACGCAGTATTTT